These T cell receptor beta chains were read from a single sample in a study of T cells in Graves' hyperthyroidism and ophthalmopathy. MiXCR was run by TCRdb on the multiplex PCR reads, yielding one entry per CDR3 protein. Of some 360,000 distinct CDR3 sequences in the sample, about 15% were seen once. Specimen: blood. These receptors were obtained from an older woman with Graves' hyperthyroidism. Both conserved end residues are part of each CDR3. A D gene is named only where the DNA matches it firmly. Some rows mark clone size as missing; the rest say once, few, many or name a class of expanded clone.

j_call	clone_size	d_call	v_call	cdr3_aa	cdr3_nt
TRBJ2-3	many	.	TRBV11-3	CASSFSWRRRTDTQYF	TGTGCCAGCAGCTTCTCGTGGCGGAGACGCACAGATACGCAGTATTTT
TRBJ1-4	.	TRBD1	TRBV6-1	CASRHRGAEGEKLFF	TGTGCCAGCAGGCACAGGGGGGCCGAGGGTGAAAAACTGTTTTTT
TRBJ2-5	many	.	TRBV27	CASSLSARGQETQYF	TGTGCCAGCAGTTTATCAGCTAGGGGCCAAGAGACCCAGTACTTC
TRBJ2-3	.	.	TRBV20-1	CSARDYTRWPRFTDTQYF	TGCAGTGCTAGAGATTACACGAGGTGGCCGAGATTCACAGATACGCAGTATTTT
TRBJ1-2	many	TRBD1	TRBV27	CASGGDRRLNYGYTF	TGTGCCAGCGGTGGGGACAGGAGATTGAACTATGGCTACACCTTC
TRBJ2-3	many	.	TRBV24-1	CATSDAGPEDTQYF	TGTGCCACCAGTGACGCGGGTCCGGAAGATACGCAGTATTTT
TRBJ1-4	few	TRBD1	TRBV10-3	CAISESQGSAEKLFF	TGTGCCATCAGTGAGTCACAGGGGAGTGCTGAAAAACTGTTTTTT
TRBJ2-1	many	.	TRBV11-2	CASSHLKGVYNEQFF	TGTGCCAGCAGCCACCTTAAGGGGGTATACAATGAGCAGTTCTTC
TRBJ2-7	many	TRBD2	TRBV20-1	CSANPTSGRSYEQYF	TGCAGTGCTAACCCGACTAGCGGGAGATCCTACGAGCAGTACTTC
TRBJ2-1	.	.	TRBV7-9	CASSPPALNEQFF	TGTGCCAGCAGCCCCCCTGCATTGAATGAGCAGTTCTTC